Listed below are T cell receptor beta chains from one sample, sequenced in a study of OX40 agonist ivuxolimab in advanced cancers. Clones were sequenced by immunoSEQ multiplex PCR, and TCRdb holds only the in-frame ones, with some missing. The table includes roughly 71,000 clones, approximately 90% detected once. The specimen was CD4+ or CD8+ T cells sorted from blood, collected in a trial of the OX40 agonist ivuxolimab. The receptors shown here come from an adult with an advanced solid tumor such as melanoma, head and neck, liver or kidney cancer. Both conserved end residues are part of each CDR3. A D gene is named only where the DNA matches it firmly. Not every row has a clone size; where given, it reads once, few, many or a size class.

clone size	V gene	J gene	D gene	CDR3 DNA	CDR3 protein
NA	TRBV5-6	TRBJ2-2	NA	TGTGCCAGCAGCCTACCTGACACGAGGGCGAATACCGGGGAGCTGTTTTTT	CASSLPDTRANTGELFF
NA	TRBV19	TRBJ1-2	NA	TGTGCCAGTAGTACCAACCAGGGGCTTGCTCCCTATGGCTACACCTTC	CASSTNQGLAPYGYTF
NA	TRBV5-5	TRBJ1-6	NA	TGTGCCAGCAGCGACCAGACTAGGGGAGGAACCCTCCACTTT	CASSDQTRGGTLHF
NA	TRBV2	TRBJ1-1	NA	TGTGCCACCCTAAAGGGGGTTGACACTGAAGCTTTCTTT	CATLKGVDTEAFF
once	TRBV7-7	TRBJ2-3	NA	TGTGCTAGCAGCTTAGTTCGCACAGATACGCAGTATTTT	CASSLVRTDTQYF
NA	TRBV6-5	TRBJ2-7	TRBD1	TGTGCCAGCAGTTACTCATTGACAGGGAGCTCCTACGAGCAGTACTTC	CASSYSLTGSSYEQYF
NA	TRBV18	TRBJ1-4	NA	TGTGCCAGCTCACCCGCGGGCATAGGACAGCTGTTTTTT	CASSPAGIGQLFF
few	TRBV28	TRBJ2-7	TRBD2	TGTGCCACTACGAGTGGCGGGGGGCCGACATCCTACGAGCAGTACTTC	CATTSGGGPTSYEQYF
NA	TRBV21-1	TRBJ2-1	NA	TGTGCCAGCAGCAAAGACAGGACCTACAATGAGCAGTTCTTC	CASSKDRTYNEQFF
NA	TRBV2	TRBJ2-1	TRBD2	TGTGCCAGCAGTGCCTGGGGAGGGAATGAGCAGTTCTTC	CASSAWGGNEQFF
once	TRBV28	TRBJ2-2	TRBD2	TGTGCCAGCACCTCGGACCGGGGGGGGCTGTTTTTT	CASTSDRGGLFF
once	TRBV6-1	TRBJ1-1	NA	TGTGCCAGCACCAACAGCCTACTAGGGGGAACTGAAGCTTTCTTT	CASTNSLLGGTEAFF
NA	TRBV29-1	TRBJ1-1	NA	TGCAGCGCCGGCGTGGGGAACACTGAAGCTTTCTTT	CSAGVGNTEAFF
NA	TRBV5-1	TRBJ2-3	NA	TGCGCCAGCAGCCCGGGAGACGGCACAGATACGCAGTATTTT	CASSPGDGTDTQYF
NA	TRBV5-1	TRBJ2-3	NA	TGCGCCAGCAGCTTGGCTACCGGAACACAGGCAGATACGCAGTATTTT	CASSLATGTQADTQYF
few	TRBV5-1	TRBJ2-5	NA	TGCGCCAGTACGGGGGGCCTCCAAGAGACCCAGTACTTC	CASTGGLQETQYF
NA	TRBV28	TRBJ2-1	NA	TGTGCCAGCAGTTTGTCCAGAAATGAGCAGTTCTTC	CASSLSRNEQFF
NA	TRBV28	TRBJ1-2	TRBD1	TGTGCCGGGTCTCGGACAGGGGATAACTATGGCTACACCTTC	CAGSRTGDNYGYTF
NA	TRBV15	TRBJ2-7	NA	TGTGCCACCAGTCCCGAAAAGCAGGGGAAGTGGCACGAGCAGTACTTC	CATSPEKQGKWHEQYF
NA	TRBV6-5	TRBJ2-7	NA	TGTGCCAGCAGTTACGTCGGGGCAGGGAGGGAGCAGTACTTC	CASSYVGAGREQYF
once	TRBV6-1	TRBJ2-5	NA	TGTGCCAGCATTCGCGCGGGCCAAGAGACCCAGTACTTC	CASIRAGQETQYF
NA	TRBV28	TRBJ2-5	NA	TGTGCCAGCAGTTTAGGAAGTCAAGAGACCCAGTACTTC	CASSLGSQETQYF
NA	TRBV7-2	TRBJ1-1	NA	TGTGCCAGCAGCTCGGGACGGGCCACTGAAGCTTTCTTT	CASSSGRATEAFF
NA	TRBV6-1	TRBJ1-2	TRBD1	TGTGCCAGCAGTTCCATGACAGGGAGGCACTATGGCTACACCTTC	CASSSMTGRHYGYTF
NA	TRBV5-1	TRBJ2-5	NA	TGCGCCAGCAGCCGCAGGGACACAATGGAGACCCAGTACTTC	CASSRRDTMETQYF
NA	TRBV7-2	TRBJ1-5	NA	TGTGCCAGCAGTTTTAGCAATCAGCCCCAGCATTTT	CASSFSNQPQHF
NA	TRBV29-1	TRBJ2-1	TRBD2	TGCAGCGTCAGGAGAGCGGGGGGTGAGCAGTTCTTC	CSVRRAGGEQFF
NA	TRBV5-6	TRBJ1-1	NA	TGTGCCAGCAGTTGGGGGGGGCCGGGTAAGAACACTGAAGCTTTCTTT	CASSWGGPGKNTEAFF
NA	TRBV18	TRBJ1-2	TRBD1	TGTGCCAGCTCACCTCGCACAGGGGACGGCTACACCTTC	CASSPRTGDGYTF
NA	TRBV4-1	TRBJ2-5	NA	TGCGCCAGCAGCCAAGATGGGCGCAGGCAGTACTTC	CASSQDGRRQYF
NA	TRBV5-1	TRBJ1-1	NA	TGCGCCAGCAGCTTTAGGCCACAGGTGAACTTGAACACTGAAGCTTTCTTT	CASSFRPQVNLNTEAFF
NA	TRBV28	TRBJ1-4	NA	TGTGCCAGCAGTTTGGACTTACGTGAAAAACTGTTTTTT	CASSLDLREKLFF
NA	TRBV6-5	TRBJ2-5	TRBD1	TGTGCCAGCAGACAGGGGGCAGAGACCCAGTACTTC	CASRQGAETQYF
NA	TRBV9	TRBJ2-7	TRBD1	TGTGCCAGCAGCGTAGCTGGGACAGAGTACTACGAGCAGTACTTC	CASSVAGTEYYEQYF
NA	TRBV7-2	TRBJ2-2	TRBD1	TGTGCCAGCAGCAGACAGGGCCGGGAGCTGTTTTTT	CASSRQGRELFF
NA	TRBV7-9	TRBJ2-2	NA	TGTGCCAGCAGCTTAGAGATCGGGGAGCTGTTTTTT	CASSLEIGELFF
NA	TRBV21-1	TRBJ1-3	NA	TGTGCCAGCATTACACCCGGGACAACGGGCTCTGGAAACACCATATATTTT	CASITPGTTGSGNTIYF
NA	TRBV28	TRBJ1-2	NA	TGTGCCAGCAGTTTAAACGCAGTCGGCCTTGAGGGCTACACCTTC	CASSLNAVGLEGYTF
NA	TRBV10-3	TRBJ2-1	TRBD2	TGTGCCATCAGCCGGGGGGAGGGCAATGAGCAGTTCTTC	CAISRGEGNEQFF
NA	TRBV4-1	TRBJ1-4	NA	TGCGCCAGCAGCCAATTAGAACGAACAACTAATGAAAAACTGTTTTTT	CASSQLERTTNEKLFF
NA	TRBV4-1	TRBJ2-1	NA	TGCGCCAGCAGCCAAGATTGGGCACTCTACAATGAGCAGTTCTTC	CASSQDWALYNEQFF
NA	TRBV7-9	TRBJ2-7	NA	TGTGCCAGCAGCTTACAGGGGTGGGAGCAGTACTTC	CASSLQGWEQYF